The 21 T cell receptor beta chains in this list originate from one sample, sequenced in a study of T cell repertoires in cytomegalovirus infection (dated by TCRdb to the late 2010s). The listed sequencing device is Illumina HiSeq 1500. Clones were called with MiXCR by TCRdb after fastp trimmed the public reads at Q25, and only in-frame beta chains were retained. CDR3 protein sequences are deduplicated, and each keeps its most common genes and DNA. Counted in this sample were 150,000 to 160,000 distinct CDR3 sequences; roughly a quarter of them appeared once. Roughly 9.8% of the sample is taken by the ten largest. The sequencing input was PBMCs. The origin of the receptors is a human donor in good health (CMV status not recorded). Some clones in this sample may be carry-over from other donors' samples.

The rearrangement uses TRBV5-1 and TRBJ1-6; D perhaps matches TRBD1 (5 bases). Germline V gene lookup returns CDR1 SGHRS and CDR2 YFSETQ. V was cut by 0 bases and J by 5 bases, with 9 bases left in between. The CDR3 covers 15 residues. CDR3 sequence: CASSLEQGNNSPLHF. The DNA for the CDR3 is TGCGCCAGCAGCTTGGAGCAGGGTAATAATTCACCCCTCCACTTT.

The V and J genes are TRBV28 and TRBJ2-1; a weak D match, TRBD2 (5 bases). The CDR3 runs to 15 residues. Trimming took off 7 bases at V and 1 base at J, with 14 bases between the two ends. Germline V gene lookup returns CDR1 MDHEN and CDR2 SYDVKM. This CDR3 reads CASISGLVSYNEQFF. The CDR3 coding sequence is TGTGCCAGCATCTCTGGACTGGTTTCCTACAATGAGCAGTTCTTC.

J is TRBJ1-2 and V is TRBV6-1; D is uncertain. The germline V gene encodes CDR1 MNHNS and CDR2 SASEGT. CDR3 size: 14 residues. V was clipped by 2 bases and J by 5 bases, with 12 bases between them. CDR3 loop: CASSESGRVYGYTF. The CDR3, as DNA: TGTGCCAGCAGTGAAAGTGGCAGAGTGTATGGCTACACCTTC.

Note on this clonotype: The junction and the germline gene differ at one end; a read error may be behind it. This chain connects TRBV6-2 or TRBV6-3 to TRBJ2-2; the match to TRBD2 covers 7 bases. This CDR3 is built from 15 residues. The germline gives CDR1 MNHEY, CDR2 SVGEGT. The CDR3 is CASRPSGANTGEPFF. The CDR3 DNA is TGTGCCAGCAGGCCCAGCGGGGCGAACACCGGGGAGCCGTTTTTT.

Comment on this clonotype: A junction end diverges from the germline sequence, so it may reflect a read error. In DNA form, the CDR3 reads TGCGCCAGCAGAAGTTCCGGGACAGGGGAGGAGACCCAGTACTTC. Protein sequence: CASRSSGTGEETQYF. V gene TRBV13 combines with J gene TRBJ2-5, with TRBD1 identical over 10 bases. The CDR3 consists of 15 residues. Germline loops: CDR1 PRHDT, CDR2 FYEKMQ (reference sequence).

The chain carries TRBV28 and TRBJ2-7; 7 bases fit TRBD2. The CDR3 has 14 amino acids. The ends lost 2 bases at V and 10 bases at J; junction bases unmatched: 11. CDR1 MDHEN and CDR2 SYDVKM come from the germline V gene. The CDR3 nucleotides read TGTGCCAGCAGTTTAGGGGGGGAGGAGCCCTTACAGTACTTC. This gives the protein CASSLGGEEPLQYF.

This rearrangement joins TRBV12-3 or TRBV12-4 to TRBJ1-5; 8 bases line up with TRBD1. The V segment lost 5 bases and the J segment 2 bases; nucleotides outside the gene matches: 5. CDR3 length: 15 amino acids. The CDR3 protein is CASSATGVGNQPQHF. CDR3 DNA: TGTGCCAGCAGTGCGACAGGGGTCGGCAATCAGCCCCAGCATTTT.

The chain employs TRBV12-3 or TRBV12-4 and TRBJ2-5; 7 bases agree with TRBD1. V trimming: 8 bases; J trimming: 4 bases; junction bases outside the gene matches: 10. This CDR3 comprises 14 residues. The CDR3 nucleotides read TGTGCCAGCTCACAGGGGTGGATGATAGAGACCCAGTACTTC. It codes for CASSQGWMIETQYF.

V usage is TRBV5-1 and J usage is TRBJ2-2, with 7 bases aligning to TRBD2. Germline V lookup: CDR1 SGHRS, CDR2 YFSETQ. This CDR3 is built from 18 residues. J lost 4 bases, V lost 3 bases, and 15 bases had no gene match. CDR3 nucleotides: TGCGCCAGCAGCTCATACTCGGCGGGAGCATACGGCACCGGGGAGCTGTTTTTT. The encoded protein is CASSSYSAGAYGTGELFF.

This clonotype was seen a few times. This sequence joins TRBV6-6 and TRBJ1-5; D uncertain. Trimming shortened V by 2 bases and J by 7 bases, and 9 bases separated the two germline ends. This CDR3 region has 13 residues. Germline values: CDR1 MNHNY, CDR2 SVGAGI (reference sequence). CDR3 nucleotide sequence: TGTGCCAGCAGTTACGGGCAGATCCAGCCCCAGCATTTT. This translates into CASSYGQIQPQHF.

This clonotype has ten or more counts. V is TRBV7-2 and J is TRBJ2-3; no clear D. The CDR3 has 12 amino acids. Trimming removed 6 bases at V and 9 bases at J, with 13 bases between. Germline V lookup: CDR1 SGHTA, CDR2 FQGNSA. CDR3 nucleotides: TGTGCCAGCAGTTACCCGGCTGACACGCAGTATTTT. Protein sequence: CASSYPADTQYF.

V is TRBV7-6 and J is TRBJ2-5; D is uncertain. The V end lost 1 base, the J end lost 3 bases, and 6 bases lay between the germline ends. From germline, CDR1 is SGHVS and CDR2 FNYEAQ. The CDR3 has 13 residues. The CDR3 loop reads CASSLELEETQYF. The CDR3 nucleotides read TGTGCCAGCAGCTTAGAGTTGGAAGAGACCCAGTACTTC.

The CDR3 sequence is CSARDIQGDQPQHF. CDR3 DNA sequence: TGCAGTGCTAGGGACATACAGGGAGACCAGCCCCAGCATTTT. The chain carries TRBV20-1 and TRBJ1-5, with TRBD1 as a possible D gene (6 bases). There are 14 residues in the CDR3. V lost 3 bases and J lost 7, with 16 bases in between. The germline CDR1 and CDR2 sequences are DFQATT and SNEGSKA (reference sequence).

This clonotype has at least ten counts. The DNA of the CDR3 is TGCGCCAGCACGGACCCCGGGACCCAACCTGGCATTCAGTACTTC. Its protein is CASTDPGTQPGIQYF. The V call is TRBV5-1, the J call TRBJ2-4; tentatively, D is TRBD1 or TRBD2 (5 bases each). Germline V lookup: CDR1 SGHRS, CDR2 YFSETQ. The ends were cut back, 6 bases at V and 9 bases at J, with 22 bases in the middle. This CDR3 is 15 amino acids long.

As regards this clonotype: Given a much more abundant clone one base away, this may be a read error. The chain uses TRBV28 and TRBJ2-2, with 9 bases lining up with TRBD2. The CDR3 is made up of 17 amino acids. CDR1 is MDHEN and CDR2 is SYDVKM in the germline V gene. Trimming removed 1 base from V and 5 bases from J; junction bases left unmatched: 8. DNA for the CDR3: TGTGCCAGCAGTTTATCGTTAGCGGGAGTAGGGACCGGGGAGCTGTTTTTT. Its translation is CASSLSLAGVGTGELFF.

This clonotype has only a few counts. The gene calls are TRBV28 and TRBJ2-1; D not certain. Trimming removed 7 bases at V and 0 bases at J, with 10 bases between. Germline values: CDR1 MDHEN, CDR2 SYDVKM. The CDR3 loop spans 14 amino acids. CDR3 protein: CASIPESSYNEQFF. In DNA form, the CDR3 reads TGTGCCAGCATTCCGGAGAGCTCCTACAATGAGCAGTTCTTC.

The V and J genes are TRBV27 and TRBJ1-6; possibly TRBD1 for D (5 bases). Trimming shortened V by 8 bases and J by 2 bases, and 10 bases separated the two germline ends. The germline CDR1 and CDR2 sequences are MNHEY and SMNVEV (reference sequence). The CDR3 loop spans 14 amino acids. CDR3 bases: TGTGCCAGCGGGTCAGGGACCTATAATTCACCCCTCCACTTT. Translating gives CASGSGTYNSPLHF.

The chain couples TRBV5-6 to TRBJ2-1, with D uncertain. The CDR3 is made up of 15 amino acids. Germline lookup yields CDR1 SGHDT and CDR2 YYEEEE. V was shortened by 1 base and J by 2 bases, with 10 bases between the two germline ends. In DNA form, the CDR3 reads TGTGCCAGCAGCTTGTCCACCCTCCCCTACAATGAGCAGTTCTTC. Its protein is CASSLSTLPYNEQFF. The complete variable domain, with remaining parts taken from reference TRBV5-6 and TRBJ2-1, reads DAGVTQSPTHLIKTRGQQVTLRCSPKSGHDTVSWYQQALGQGPQFIFQYYEEEERQRGNFPDRFSGHQFPNYSSELNVNALLLGDSALYLCASSLSTLPYNEQFFGPGTRLTVL.

A remark on this clonotype: A much larger clone lies one base from this, so it may be a read error. The V and J genes are TRBV4-2 and TRBJ2-2; D uncertain. This CDR3 spans 16 amino acids. The V gene's germline CDR1 is LGHNA and CDR2 YNFKEQ. The DNA of the CDR3 is TGTGCCAGCAGCCAGGCTGGGCTGGGAAATACCGCGGAGCTGTTTTTT. As protein: CASSQAGLGNTAELFF.

This clonotype was seen only a few times. The rearrangement joins TRBV6-2 or TRBV6-3 to TRBJ2-1; no firm D call. Germline-derived CDR1 and CDR2 are MNHEY and SVGEGT. Trimming removed 6 bases at V and 9 bases at J, with 12 bases between. The CDR3 totals 12 residues. CDR3 sequence: CASSRLGGEQFF. The CDR3 coding sequence is TGTGCCAGCAGCAGGCTAGGTGGTGAGCAGTTCTTC.

In DNA, the CDR3 is TGTGCCAGCAGCCCAAGGGGGGGGGCTCTACAAGAGACCCAGTACTTC. As protein: CASSPRGGALQETQYF. V gene TRBV7-9 combines with J gene TRBJ2-5; D might be TRBD2 (7 bases). V was trimmed by 5 bases and J by 2 bases, leaving 18 bases between them. Germline CDR1 is SEHNR and CDR2 is FQNEAQ (reference sequence). CDR3 size: 16 residues.